The clone carrying this T cell receptor beta chain was found a few times. The antigen is undetermined. CDR3 size: 17 residues. Germline V CDR1 and CDR2: LNHDA, SQIVND (reference sequence). V was clipped by 5 bases and J by 9 bases; unmatched bases: 17. The sample originates from a study of T cells after yellow fever vaccination. The study's findings and limits: Re-detected after boosting: most primary clones, more than 95% of CD4 and 88% of CD8. When the response was secondary, it was weaker but reached its peak faster, day 5 versus 15. Abundant contaminating clonotypes from the bulk population could appear in FACS-sorted repertoires.

Making TCR cDNA involved 5'RACE template switching, which added UMIs and a universal primer site. TCRdb re-analysed the 5' RACE reads in MiXCR, keeping a single row per CDR3 protein. The sample includes a few hundred thousand distinct CDR3 sequences, around 17% of them seen just once. The V and J genes are TRBV19 and TRBJ2-1; 9 nucleotides match TRBD1. This clonotype was sampled from a man aged 18-30 years who received the YFV17D yellow fever vaccine. The sample in question was PBMCs, obtained roughly 5 days after the first yellow fever vaccination. CDR3 region: CASSLRGGTGYRGEQFF. The CDR3 nucleotides are TGTGCCAGTAGTCTGAGAGGAGGGACAGGGTATCGGGGTGAGCAGTTCTTC.